This is a list of T cell receptor beta chains from one sample in a study of T cell responses to AZD1222 COVID-19 vaccine. Some clones are missing from TCRdb's copy, which holds only in-frame ones; the method was immunoSEQ multiplex PCR. Among 150,000 to 200,000 clones, roughly nine tenths were seen once, and the ten largest hold about 3%. The sample was peripheral blood, taken on day 0 of AZD1222 vaccination. The receptors come from an adult in good health. The CDR3 runs from the conserved cysteine through the conserved F or W. The D gene is left open where the match is weak. Some rows have no size entry. The others give once, few or many, or a class for an expanded clone.

D gene: TRBD1
clone size: .
J gene: TRBJ2-7
V gene: TRBV4-2
CDR3 protein: CASSQDGTGYEQYF
CDR3 DNA: TGTGCCAGCAGCCAAGACGGGACAGGGTACGAGCAGTACTTC

D gene: TRBD2
clone size: .
J gene: TRBJ2-7
V gene: TRBV2
CDR3 protein: CASSEAHGTSGYF
CDR3 DNA: TGTGCCAGCAGTGAAGCGCACGGGACTAGCGGATACTTC

D gene: .
clone size: .
J gene: TRBJ1-1
V gene: TRBV4-1
CDR3 protein: CASSQSYMNTEAFF
CDR3 DNA: TGCGCCAGCAGCCAAAGTTACATGAACACTGAAGCTTTCTTT

D gene: .
clone size: .
J gene: TRBJ2-7
V gene: TRBV5-4
CDR3 protein: CASSLWRNEQYF
CDR3 DNA: TGTGCCAGCAGCTTGTGGAGGAACGAGCAGTACTTC

D gene: .
clone size: once
J gene: TRBJ2-4
V gene: TRBV30
CDR3 protein: CAWGEAVLAKNIQYF
CDR3 DNA: TGTGCCTGGGGAGAGGCAGTTTTAGCCAAAAACATTCAGTACTTC

D gene: .
clone size: .
J gene: TRBJ2-2
V gene: TRBV20-1
CDR3 protein: CSASSLVGSGELFF
CDR3 DNA: TGCAGTGCTAGTTCACTCGTAGGGTCCGGGGAGCTGTTTTTT

D gene: .
clone size: .
J gene: TRBJ1-2
V gene: TRBV27
CDR3 protein: CASSSFTGPNYGYTF
CDR3 DNA: TGTGCCAGCAGTTCCTTTACAGGCCCTAACTATGGCTACACCTTC

D gene: .
clone size: .
J gene: TRBJ2-2
V gene: TRBV9
CDR3 protein: CASSVEGTGELFF
CDR3 DNA: TGTGCCAGCAGCGTAGAGGGGACCGGGGAGCTGTTTTTT

D gene: TRBD1
clone size: .
J gene: TRBJ2-7
V gene: TRBV2
CDR3 protein: CASSIQTGSYEQYF
CDR3 DNA: TGTGCCAGCAGTATACAGACAGGGAGCTACGAGCAGTACTTC

D gene: TRBD1
clone size: .
J gene: TRBJ1-6
V gene: TRBV18
CDR3 protein: CASSPRTGDNSPLHF
CDR3 DNA: TGTGCCAGCTCACCCCGGACAGGGGATAATTCACCCCTCCACTTT

D gene: .
clone size: .
J gene: TRBJ2-3
V gene: TRBV3-1/TRBV3-2
CDR3 protein: CASSHGQGFDTQYF
CDR3 DNA: TGTGCCAGCAGCCACGGGCAGGGGTTTGATACGCAGTATTTT

D gene: TRBD1
clone size: .
J gene: TRBJ1-2
V gene: TRBV18
CDR3 protein: CASSPTRDRVFYGYTF
CDR3 DNA: TGTGCCAGCTCGCCCACCCGGGACAGGGTGTTTTATGGCTACACCTTC

D gene: TRBD1
clone size: .
J gene: TRBJ1-2
V gene: TRBV5-4
CDR3 protein: CASSFPGQGPGGYTF
CDR3 DNA: TGTGCCAGCAGCTTCCCGGGACAGGGTCCAGGTGGCTACACCTTC

D gene: .
clone size: .
J gene: TRBJ2-1
V gene: TRBV11-3
CDR3 protein: CASSLGAHTQFF
CDR3 DNA: TGTGCCAGCAGCTTAGGGGCCCATACGCAGTTCTTC

D gene: .
clone size: .
J gene: TRBJ1-4
V gene: TRBV6-2/TRBV6-3
CDR3 protein: CASSPRGAATNEKLFF
CDR3 DNA: TGTGCCAGCAGCCCTCGGGGGGCGGCAACTAATGAAAAACTGTTTTTT

D gene: TRBD1
clone size: .
J gene: TRBJ1-1
V gene: TRBV30
CDR3 protein: CARRDRLNTEAFF
CDR3 DNA: TGTGCCCGCCGGGACAGATTGAACACTGAAGCTTTCTTT

D gene: .
clone size: .
J gene: TRBJ2-2
V gene: TRBV10-3
CDR3 protein: CAISVADSNTGELFF
CDR3 DNA: TGTGCCATCAGTGTAGCGGACTCGAACACCGGGGAGCTGTTTTTT

D gene: TRBD2
clone size: .
J gene: TRBJ2-3
V gene: TRBV9
CDR3 protein: CASSASNPGLAGADTQYF
CDR3 DNA: TGTGCCAGCAGCGCTTCCAATCCGGGACTAGCGGGGGCAGATACGCAGTATTTT

D gene: TRBD2
clone size: .
J gene: TRBJ2-1
V gene: TRBV25-1
CDR3 protein: CASSELTSGMSEQFF
CDR3 DNA: TGTGCCAGCAGTGAATTGACTAGCGGGATGAGTGAGCAGTTCTTC

D gene: .
clone size: .
J gene: TRBJ1-1
V gene: TRBV7-8
CDR3 protein: CASSSTRIGNTEAFF
CDR3 DNA: TGTGCCAGCAGCTCAACAAGGATCGGGAACACTGAAGCTTTCTTT

D gene: .
clone size: .
J gene: TRBJ2-7
V gene: TRBV5-1
CDR3 protein: CASSSVVGDKAYEQYF
CDR3 DNA: TGCGCCAGCAGCTCTGTAGTTGGGGACAAAGCCTACGAGCAGTACTTC

D gene: TRBD1
clone size: few
J gene: TRBJ1-2
V gene: TRBV6-5
CDR3 protein: CASSRRGGSNYGYTF
CDR3 DNA: TGTGCCAGCAGTCGCCGAGGGGGCTCCAACTATGGCTACACCTTC

D gene: .
clone size: .
J gene: TRBJ2-7
V gene: TRBV6-5
CDR3 protein: CASSSRPSYEQYF
CDR3 DNA: TGTGCCAGCAGTTCACGACCCAGCTACGAGCAGTACTTC

D gene: .
clone size: once
J gene: TRBJ1-2
V gene: TRBV25-1
CDR3 protein: CASSESTGAGGYTF
CDR3 DNA: TGTGCCAGCAGTGAATCAACTGGGGCCGGGGGCTACACCTTC

D gene: TRBD1
clone size: .
J gene: TRBJ2-7
V gene: TRBV10-3
CDR3 protein: CAISKTGQDAYEQYF
CDR3 DNA: TGTGCCATCAGTAAGACGGGACAGGACGCCTACGAGCAGTACTTC

D gene: .
clone size: .
J gene: TRBJ2-3
V gene: TRBV9
CDR3 protein: CASSPVIAGATDTQYF
CDR3 DNA: TGTGCCAGCAGCCCCGTGATAGCAGGTGCCACAGATACGCAGTATTTT

D gene: .
clone size: .
J gene: TRBJ1-1
V gene: TRBV27
CDR3 protein: CASSFISHTEAFF
CDR3 DNA: TGTGCCAGCAGTTTTATTAGCCACACTGAAGCTTTCTTT

D gene: TRBD1
clone size: .
J gene: TRBJ1-1
V gene: TRBV7-3
CDR3 protein: CASSQQGGTEAFF
CDR3 DNA: TGTGCCAGCAGCCAACAGGGGGGCACTGAAGCTTTCTTT

D gene: .
clone size: once
J gene: TRBJ2-5
V gene: TRBV7-8
CDR3 protein: CASSRGGQAKETQYF
CDR3 DNA: TGTGCCAGCAGCCGCGGGGGACAGGCTAAGGAGACCCAGTACTTC

D gene: .
clone size: .
J gene: TRBJ2-7
V gene: TRBV5-6
CDR3 protein: CASSSQNEQYF
CDR3 DNA: TGTGCCAGCAGCTCCCAGAACGAGCAGTACTTC

D gene: .
clone size: .
J gene: TRBJ2-7
V gene: TRBV3-1/TRBV3-2
CDR3 protein: CASRGGGHEQYF
CDR3 DNA: TGTGCCTCCCGAGGCGGGGGCCACGAGCAGTACTTC